Included here is one TCR beta chain sequence, with context. Antigen specificity is unknown. The study isolated at least 7 million PBMCs from each sample. This entry belongs to a study of blood T cells in healthy people across ages. Study conclusions and caveats: The donors' CMV status was not determined, possibly confounding changes in expanded clonotypes. Long-lived donors had more naive CD4+ cells and higher diversity than aged donors.

The use of a sample-barcoded 5' primer and a J-beta primer mix characterized a second PCR of about 6 to 12 cycles. With 12 random nucleotides, a template-switch adaptor tagged each individual cDNA molecule. TCRdb re-derived calls from the 5' RACE reads in MiXCR, one entry per CDR3 protein. The data contain some 780,000 distinct CDR3 sequences, just over 55% of them seen just once; the ten biggest clones take up around a quarter. V was cut by 4 bases and J by 5 bases, with 12 bases left in between. This CDR3 region has 13 residues. Germline CDR1 reads MGHRA; CDR2 reads YSYEKL. This TCR was recovered from a man aged 40-49 years in good health. Sequencing was done on a sample of blood. The gene calls are TRBV4-1 and TRBJ2-7, with D unresolved. CDR3 in amino acids: CASSPDARNEQYF. CDR3 nucleotide sequence: TGCGCCAGCAGCCCCGACGCCCGGAACGAGCAGTACTTC.